The 9 T cell receptor beta chains below come from one sample, sequenced in a study of tissue T cells after allogeneic stem cell transplantation. Sequencing used immunoSEQ multiplex PCR; TCRdb keeps in-frame clones, though not all of them. The data show about 9,000 clones, roughly 45% seen once. Time point given: mouse harvest day 7 after allogeneic transplant. Each mouse received 10^7 T-cell-depleted marrow cells plus 10^6 splenic CD5+ T cells by tail vein. Sequenced: gut tissue. These TCRs come from a female BALB/c mouse given C57BL/6 T cells with graft-versus-host disease after an allogeneic hematopoietic cell transplant.

Concerning this clone: Mouse gene names apply. The CDR3 end lies 1 residue beyond the end of the read and is filled in from the germline J gene. The rearrangement links TRBV26 to TRBJ2-2; D is uncertain. The V gene lost 0 bases and the J gene lost 0 bases, with 5 bases spanning the gap. This CDR3 region has 15 residues. Germline CDR1 and CDR2: KGHPV and FQNQEV (reference sequence). The chain's CDR3 is CASSLSGTNTGQLYF. Incomplete CDR3 DNA: TGTGCCAGCAGTCTGTCGGGGACAAACACCGGGCAGCTCTAC. Complete variable domain (other parts from reference TRBV26 and TRBJ2-2): NSKVIQTPRYLVKGQGQKAKMRCIPEKGHPVVFWYQQNKNNEFKFLINFQNQEVLQQIDMTEKRFSAECPSNSPCSLEIQSSEAGDSALYLCASSLSGTNTGQLYFGEGSKLTVL.

On this clone itself: Mouse germline and gene names are used. The CDR3: CASSLANYEQYF. The covered CDR3 bases are TGTGCCAGCAGTCTGGCCAATTATGAACAGTAC. The chain joins TRBV26 to TRBJ2-7; D is unclear. The sequence runs out 1 residue before the end of the CDR3; the remainder is reconstructed from the germline J gene. CDR1 and CDR2 from the germline V gene are KGHPV and FQNQEV (reference sequence). V lost 2 bases and J 4 bases, leaving 6 bases between the germline ends. CDR3 length: 12 amino acids.

Of note for this clone: These gene names are mouse names. The observed sequence ends 1 residue before the CDR3 terminus, with the missing tail filled in from the germline J gene. V gene TRBV12-1 combines with J gene TRBJ1-3; 8 bases map to TRBD1. J lost 0 bases, V lost 3 bases, and 6 bases had no gene match. CDR3 length: 16 residues. From germline, CDR1 is SGHSN and CDR2 HYEKVE. The sequenced part of the CDR3 DNA is TGTGCCAGCTCTTCTAACAGGGGGAATTCTGGAAATACGCTCTAT. Its translation: CASSSNRGNSGNTLY. The entire CDR3 sequence reads CASSSNRGNSGNTLYF.

This clone qualifies as medium-sized. Germline and genes: mouse. The missing CDR3 end, 1 residue past where the read stops, is filled in from the germline J gene. This specimen includes other DNA sequences encoding the same CDR3. This chain uses TRBV26 with TRBJ1-3; the D is unclear. V lost 2 bases and J 0 bases, leaving 8 bases between the germline ends. The V gene's germline CDR1 is KGHPV and CDR2 FQNQEV (reference sequence). The CDR3 totals 15 residues. The CDR3 bases that were read are TGTGCCAGCAGTCTGCTCAGGAATTCTGGAAATACGCTCTAT. Translation: CASSLLRNSGNTLY. The entire CDR3 sequence reads CASSLLRNSGNTLYF.

Concerning this clone: Gene names and germline refer to mouse. The read falls 1 residue short of the CDR3 end, and the missing part is taken from the germline J gene. This chain uses TRBV26 with TRBJ1-4; 8 bases map to TRBD1. There are 15 residues in the CDR3. Trimming removed 2 bases from V and 3 bases from J; junction bases left unmatched: 2. Germline V lookup: CDR1 KGHPV, CDR2 FQNQEV (reference sequence). CDR3: CASSLGQGPNERLFF. The sequenced CDR3 bases are TGTGCCAGCAGTCTGGGACAGGGTCCCAACGAAAGATTATTT.

This clone has only a few counts. The gene names here belong to mouse. CDR3 DNA, as far as it was read: TGTGCCAGCAGCTCCGGGACAGGGACGGTAGAAGTCTTC. Translated, it gives CASSSGTGTVEVF. The entire CDR3 reads CASSSGTGTVEVFF. V is TRBV26 and J is TRBJ1-1, with 9 bases matching TRBD1. The observed sequence ends 1 residue before the CDR3 terminus, with the missing tail filled in from the germline J gene. Trimming cost V 6 bases and J 7 bases; bases outside gene matches: 9. CDR3 size: 14 residues. Germline V gene sequence: CDR1 KGHPV, CDR2 FQNQEV (reference sequence).

This clone is labeled medium-sized (0.01 to 0.1%). Mouse gene names apply. The read ends 1 residue early relative to the CDR3; the germline J gene fills the gap. J is TRBJ1-1 and V is TRBV26; 7 positions match TRBD1. From germline, CDR1 is KGHPV and CDR2 FQNQEV (reference sequence). The CDR3 length is 13 residues. The V gene end was trimmed by 4 bases and the J gene end by 4 bases; junction bases not matched to a gene: 3. CDR3 loop: CASSHRGATEVFF. CDR3 DNA, as far as it was read: TGTGCCAGCAGTCACAGGGGAGCCACAGAAGTCTTC.

About this clone itself: Each gene name is a mouse one. The read gets to within 1 residue of the CDR3 end, and the germline J gene fills in the rest. V and J are TRBV26 and TRBJ1-6, with D possibly TRBD1 on 5 matching bases. TRBJ1-6 counts as an open reading frame of uncertain function. Trimming removed 2 bases from V and 7 bases from J, with 9 bases in between. CDR1 is KGHPV, CDR2 FQNQEV, per germline (reference sequence). The CDR3 has 14 amino acids. This CDR3 reads CASSLGARNSPLYF. CDR3 DNA (partial): TGTGCCAGCAGTCTGGGGGCGCGGAATTCGCCCCTCTAC.

As concerns this clone: Genes and germline come from the mouse. The read gets to within 1 residue of the CDR3 end, and the germline J gene fills in the rest. This rearrangement joins TRBV13-3 to TRBJ2-1; TRBD1 agrees at 9 bases. The germline V gene has CDR1 NNHDY and CDR2 SYVADS. Trimming at V came to 10 bases and at J to 5 bases, leaving 4 bases not matched to a gene. The CDR3 has 12 amino acids. CDR3 in amino acids: CASRDRDAEQFF. The DNA read from the CDR3 is TGTGCCTCCCGGGACAGGGATGCTGAGCAGTTC.